Shown below are 5 T cell receptor beta chains from a single sample sequenced in a study of blood T cell repertoires in COVID-19. Using immunoSEQ multiplex PCR, the repertoire was profiled, and TCRdb retains in-frame clones only, with some absent. The sample records roughly 250,000 clones, approximately 86% being singletons. Specimen: PBMCs or T cells enriched from blood (not recorded which). All receptors derive from a woman aged 40 to 50 with acute COVID-19.

V is TRBV29-1 and J is TRBJ2-1; D is perhaps TRBD2 (5 bases). Germline values: CDR1 SQVTM, CDR2 ANQGSEA. With 6 bases removed from V and 4 bases from J, the gap between germline ends came to 22 bases. This CDR3 spans 16 amino acids. The CDR3 region is CSVQKDLSGIYNEQFF. CDR3 bases: TGCAGCGTGCAAAAGGACCTGAGCGGTATTTACAATGAGCAGTTCTTC.

V is TRBV4-1 and J is TRBJ2-3; 9 nucleotides match TRBD2. CDR1 and CDR2 from the germline V gene are MGHRA and YSYEKL. After removal of 1 base from V and 5 bases from J, the junction contained 10 bases not matched to a gene. This CDR3 has 17 amino acids. CDR3 protein: CASSQGGGRAWGDTQYF. CDR3 coding DNA: TGCGCCAGCAGCCAAGGTGGCGGGAGGGCCTGGGGAGATACGCAGTATTTT.

This sequence joins TRBV5-4 and TRBJ2-1, with 14 bases identical to TRBD2. V dropped 4 bases and J dropped 7; count of bases not matched to a gene: 16. The CDR3 length is 19 residues. Germline V gives CDR1 SGHNT, CDR2 YYREEE (reference sequence). CDR3 sequence reads: CASSMGLAGDVNGGNEQFF. CDR3 coding DNA: TGTGCCAGCAGCATGGGACTAGCGGGAGATGTTAACGGGGGTAATGAGCAGTTCTTC.

The rearrangement uses TRBV24-1 and TRBJ2-7; 9 nucleotides line up with TRBD1. The CDR3 has 19 amino acids. The V and J ends lost 5 bases and 3 bases, in that order; junction bases with no gene match: 19. Germline CDR1 KGHDR, CDR2 SFDVKD. CDR3 coding DNA: TGTGCCACCAGTGGACCTTATGTCTCTCCGGGACAGGGTTTCTACGAGCAGTACTTC. Its protein product is CATSGPYVSPGQGFYEQYF.

The rearrangement links TRBV2 to TRBJ2-5, with D possibly being TRBD1 (6 bases). Germline values: CDR1 SNHLY, CDR2 FYNNEI. Trimming removed 8 bases from V and 5 bases from J, with 18 bases in between. This CDR3 comprises 14 residues. The CDR3 coding sequence is TGTGCCAGCCGGTGGACAGAGCTGCCGGAGACCCAGTACTTC. Translated, it gives CASRWTELPETQYF.